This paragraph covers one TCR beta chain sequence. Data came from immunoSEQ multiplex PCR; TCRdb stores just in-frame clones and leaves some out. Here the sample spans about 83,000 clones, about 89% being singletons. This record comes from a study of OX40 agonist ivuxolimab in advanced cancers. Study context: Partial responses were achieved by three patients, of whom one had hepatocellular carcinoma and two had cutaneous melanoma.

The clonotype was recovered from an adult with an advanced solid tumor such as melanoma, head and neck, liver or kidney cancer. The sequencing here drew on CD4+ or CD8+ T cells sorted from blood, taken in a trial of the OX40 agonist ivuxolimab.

The CDR3 DNA follows: TGTGCCAGCAGCACTTCATCATCCTCTGGGGCCAACGTCCTGACTTTC. Encoded protein: CASSTSSSSGANVLTF. The chain recombines TRBV7-3 with TRBJ2-6; D remains ambiguous. Germline V lookup: CDR1 SGHTA, CDR2 FQGTGA. The CDR3 runs to 16 residues. The V gene lost 5 bases and the J gene lost 0 bases, with 11 bases spanning the gap.